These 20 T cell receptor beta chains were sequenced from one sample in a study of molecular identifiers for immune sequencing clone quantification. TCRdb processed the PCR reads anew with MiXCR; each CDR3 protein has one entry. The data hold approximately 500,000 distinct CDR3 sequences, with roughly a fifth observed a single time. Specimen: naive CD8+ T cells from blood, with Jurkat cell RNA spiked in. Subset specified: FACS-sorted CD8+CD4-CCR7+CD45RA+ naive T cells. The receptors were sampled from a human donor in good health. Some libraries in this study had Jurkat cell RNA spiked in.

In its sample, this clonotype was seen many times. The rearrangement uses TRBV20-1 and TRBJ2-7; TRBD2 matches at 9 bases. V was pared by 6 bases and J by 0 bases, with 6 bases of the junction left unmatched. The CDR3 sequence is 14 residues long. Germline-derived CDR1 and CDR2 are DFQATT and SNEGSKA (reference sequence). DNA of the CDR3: TGCAGTGCCCAGCGGGAGGCCGTCTCCTACGAGCAGTACTTC. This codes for CSAQREAVSYEQYF.

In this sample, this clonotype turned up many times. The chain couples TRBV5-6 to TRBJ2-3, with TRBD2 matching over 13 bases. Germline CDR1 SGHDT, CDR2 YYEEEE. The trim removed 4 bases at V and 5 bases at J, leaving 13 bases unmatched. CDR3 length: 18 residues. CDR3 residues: CASSEWGTSGGAEDTQYF. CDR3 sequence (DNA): TGTGCCAGCAGCGAGTGGGGTACTAGCGGGGGGGCCGAAGATACGCAGTATTTT.

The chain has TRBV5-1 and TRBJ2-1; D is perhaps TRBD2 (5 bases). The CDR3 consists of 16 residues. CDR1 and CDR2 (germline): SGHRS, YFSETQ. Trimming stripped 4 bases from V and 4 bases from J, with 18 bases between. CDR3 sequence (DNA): TGCGCCAGCAGCCCGGAGGACTGGGTTCCGTACAATGAGCAGTTCTTC. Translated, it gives CASSPEDWVPYNEQFF.

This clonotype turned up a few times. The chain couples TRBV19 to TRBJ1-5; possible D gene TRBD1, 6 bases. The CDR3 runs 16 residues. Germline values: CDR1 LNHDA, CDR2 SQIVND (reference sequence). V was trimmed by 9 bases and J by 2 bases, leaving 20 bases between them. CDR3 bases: TGTGCCAGCAGGGACATAATAAAACTTCGCAATCAGCCCCAGCATTTT. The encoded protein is CASRDIIKLRNQPQHF.

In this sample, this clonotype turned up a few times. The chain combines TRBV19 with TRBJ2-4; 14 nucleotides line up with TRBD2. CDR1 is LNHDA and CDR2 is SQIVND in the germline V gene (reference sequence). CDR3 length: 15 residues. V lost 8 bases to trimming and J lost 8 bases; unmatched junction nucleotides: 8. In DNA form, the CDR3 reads TGTGCCAGTGGACTAGCGGGAGGACCGAGGTACATTCAGTACTTC. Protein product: CASGLAGGPRYIQYF.

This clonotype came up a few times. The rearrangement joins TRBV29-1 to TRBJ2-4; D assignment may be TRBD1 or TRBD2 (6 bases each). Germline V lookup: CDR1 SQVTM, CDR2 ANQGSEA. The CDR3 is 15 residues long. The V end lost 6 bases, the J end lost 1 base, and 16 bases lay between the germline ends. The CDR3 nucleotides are TGCAGCGTCGGGGGACATCCGTCGGCCAAAAACATTCAGTACTTC. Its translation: CSVGGHPSAKNIQYF.

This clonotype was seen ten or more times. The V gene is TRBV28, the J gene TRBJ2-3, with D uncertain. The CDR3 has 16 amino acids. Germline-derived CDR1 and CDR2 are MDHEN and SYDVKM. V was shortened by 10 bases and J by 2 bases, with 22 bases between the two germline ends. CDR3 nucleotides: TGTGCCACCACCCAATTAAAGGAGATACACACAGATACGCAGTATTTT. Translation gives CATTQLKEIHTDTQYF.

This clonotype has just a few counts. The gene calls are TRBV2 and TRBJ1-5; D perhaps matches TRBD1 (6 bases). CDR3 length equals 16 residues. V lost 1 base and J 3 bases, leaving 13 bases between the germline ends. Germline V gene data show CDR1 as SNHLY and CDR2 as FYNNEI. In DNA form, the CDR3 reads TGTGCCAGCAGTGAAGGGTGGCAGGGGTCCAATCAGCCCCAGCATTTT. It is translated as CASSEGWQGSNQPQHF.

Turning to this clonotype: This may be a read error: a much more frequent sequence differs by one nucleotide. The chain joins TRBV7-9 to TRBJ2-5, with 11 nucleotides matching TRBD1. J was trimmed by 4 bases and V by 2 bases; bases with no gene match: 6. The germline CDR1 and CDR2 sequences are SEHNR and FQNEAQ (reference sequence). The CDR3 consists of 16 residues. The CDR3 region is CASSLIGTGGLETQYF. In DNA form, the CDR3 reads TGTGCCAGCAGCTTAATTGGGACAGGGGGATTAGAGACCCAGTACTTC.

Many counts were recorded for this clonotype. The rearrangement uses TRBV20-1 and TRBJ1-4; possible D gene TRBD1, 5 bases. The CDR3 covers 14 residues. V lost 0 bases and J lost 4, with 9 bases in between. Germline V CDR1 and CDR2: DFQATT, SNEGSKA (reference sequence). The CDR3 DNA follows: TGCAGTGCTAGAGATGACAGCCTTAATGAAAAACTGTTTTTT. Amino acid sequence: CSARDDSLNEKLFF.

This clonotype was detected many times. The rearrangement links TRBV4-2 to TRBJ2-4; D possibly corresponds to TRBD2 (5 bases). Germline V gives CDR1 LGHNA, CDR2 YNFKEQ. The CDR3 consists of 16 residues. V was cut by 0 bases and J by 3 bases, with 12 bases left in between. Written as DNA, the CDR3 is TGTGCCAGCAGCCAAGATCGAAGTCGGGGCAAAAACATTCAGTACTTC. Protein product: CASSQDRSRGKNIQYF.

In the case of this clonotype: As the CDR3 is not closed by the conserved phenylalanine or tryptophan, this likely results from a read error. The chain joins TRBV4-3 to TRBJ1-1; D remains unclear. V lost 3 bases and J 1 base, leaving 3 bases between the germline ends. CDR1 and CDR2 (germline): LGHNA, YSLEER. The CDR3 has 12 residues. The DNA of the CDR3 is TGCGCCAGCAGCCACCCGAACACTGAAGCTTTCTCT. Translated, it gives CASSHPNTEAFS.

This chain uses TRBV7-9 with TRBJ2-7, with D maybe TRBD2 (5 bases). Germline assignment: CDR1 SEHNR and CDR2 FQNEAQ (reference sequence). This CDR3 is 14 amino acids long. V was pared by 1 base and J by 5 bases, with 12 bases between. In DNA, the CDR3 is TGTGCCAGCAGCTTAGACAAGGAGGTGAACGAGCAGTACTTC. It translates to CASSLDKEVNEQYF. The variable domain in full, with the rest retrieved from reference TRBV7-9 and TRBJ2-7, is DTGVSQNPRHKITKRGQNVTFRCDPISEHNRLYWYRQTLGQGPEFLTYFQNEAQLEKSRLLSDRFSAERPKGSFSTLEIQRTEQGDSAMYLCASSLDKEVNEQYFGPGTRLTVT.

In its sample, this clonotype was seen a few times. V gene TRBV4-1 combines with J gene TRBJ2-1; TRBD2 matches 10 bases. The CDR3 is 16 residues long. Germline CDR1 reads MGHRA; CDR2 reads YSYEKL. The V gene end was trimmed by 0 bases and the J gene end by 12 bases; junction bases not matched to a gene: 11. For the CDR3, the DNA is TGCGCCAGCAGCCAAGAGAGGCTAGCGGGAGAGGATGGGCAGTTCTTC. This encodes CASSQERLAGEDGQFF.

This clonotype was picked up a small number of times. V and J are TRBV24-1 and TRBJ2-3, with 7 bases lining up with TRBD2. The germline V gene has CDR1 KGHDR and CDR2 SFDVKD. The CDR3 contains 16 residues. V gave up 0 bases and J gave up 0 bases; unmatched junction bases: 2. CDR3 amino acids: CATSDLQRDSTDTQYF. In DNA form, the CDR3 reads TGTGCCACCAGTGATTTGCAGCGGGATAGCACAGATACGCAGTATTTT.

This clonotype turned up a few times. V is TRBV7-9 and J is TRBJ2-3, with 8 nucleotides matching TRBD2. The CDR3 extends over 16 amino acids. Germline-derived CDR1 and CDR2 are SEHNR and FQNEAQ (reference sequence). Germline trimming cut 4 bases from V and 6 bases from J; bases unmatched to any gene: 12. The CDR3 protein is CASSSPYGAGDDTQYF. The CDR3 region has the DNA TGTGCCAGCAGCTCGCCGTATGGAGCGGGGGACGATACGCAGTATTTT.

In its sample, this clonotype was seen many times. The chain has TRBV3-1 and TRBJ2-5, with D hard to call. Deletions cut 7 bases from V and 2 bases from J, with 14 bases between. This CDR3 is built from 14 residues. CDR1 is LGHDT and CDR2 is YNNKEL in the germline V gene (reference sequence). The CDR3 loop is CASTQFTAQETQYF. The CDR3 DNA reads TGTGCCAGCACCCAGTTCACAGCGCAAGAGACCCAGTACTTC.

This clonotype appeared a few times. The CDR3 loop is CASSSLEAYEQYF. CDR3 bases: TGTGCCAGCAGCTCGTTGGAAGCCTACGAGCAGTACTTC. This rearrangement joins TRBV7-6 to TRBJ2-7; no clear D. The CDR3 runs to 13 residues. V was trimmed by 4 bases and J by 2 bases, leaving 9 bases between them. Germline V CDR1 and CDR2: SGHVS, FNYEAQ.

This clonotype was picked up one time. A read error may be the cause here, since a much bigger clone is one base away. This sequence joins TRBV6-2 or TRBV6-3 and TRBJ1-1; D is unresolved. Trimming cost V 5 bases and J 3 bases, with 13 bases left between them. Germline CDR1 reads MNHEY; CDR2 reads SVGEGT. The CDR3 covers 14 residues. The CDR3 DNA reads TGTGCCAGCAGTCCCTCCGATGCCGACACTGAAGCTTTCTTT. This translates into CASSPSDADTEAFF.

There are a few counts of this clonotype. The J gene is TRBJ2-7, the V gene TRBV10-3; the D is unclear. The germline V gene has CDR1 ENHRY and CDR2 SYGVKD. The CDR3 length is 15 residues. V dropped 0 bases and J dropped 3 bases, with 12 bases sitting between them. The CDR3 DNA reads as TGTGCCATCAGTGAGTCCGAAACTCGATACTACGAGCAGTACTTC. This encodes CAISESETRYYEQYF.